This T cell receptor beta chain was found in a study of blood T cells in healthy people across ages. Alongside a J-beta primer mix, a sample-barcoded 5' primer served in a second PCR lasting about 7 to 11 cycles. Template switching added a 12-random-nucleotide identifier to every cDNA molecule. TCRdb called the 5' RACE reads again in MiXCR, with one record for every CDR3 protein. Of 600,000 to 850,000 distinct CDR3 sequences listed, approximately 25% are singletons. Trimming took off 0 bases at V and 0 bases at J, with 8 bases between the two ends. The germline gives CDR1 MNHEY, CDR2 SVGAGI. The CDR3 sequence is 15 residues long. This clonotype occurred a few times. These data were likewise used in another study, on T cells of mothers and their children.

This sequence originates from a boy aged 5-17 years in good health. Input material: blood. The rearrangement links TRBV6-5 to TRBJ1-2; D unclear. The CDR3 DNA is TGTGCCAGCAGTTACTCGATCACCTCTAACTATGGCTACACCTTC. Amino acids: CASSYSITSNYGYTF.